This record concerns one T cell receptor beta chain sequence. Clones were sequenced by immunoSEQ multiplex PCR, and TCRdb holds only the in-frame ones, with some missing. The sample includes 490,000 or so clones, 88% of them seen just once. Those who participated ranged in age from 18 to 89 years and resided in some 24 US areas. Cohort assignment relied on participant-reported clinical history. These data come from a study of blood T cell repertoires in COVID-19. Study context: Donors in the United States, Italy and Spain gave samples during acute or convalescent COVID-19.

The CDR3 loop spans 18 amino acids. V and J are TRBV21-1 and TRBJ2-7; the table's D gene call, TRBD2, was not cross checked with the DNA. TRBV21-1 is shown as a pseudogene. The source of this sequence is a woman between 35 and 50 years old who had recovered from COVID-19. The specimen sequenced was PBMCs or T cells enriched from blood (not recorded which). CDR3 DNA: TGTGCCAGCAGCACGCCTACTAGCGGGAGAAAGAAATTCTACGAGCAGTACTTC. It specifies CASSTPTSGRKKFYEQYF.